These T cell receptor beta chains were read from a single sample in a study of spatial heterogeneity in lung cancer. Using its own MiXCR run on the 5' RACE reads, TCRdb lists one record per CDR3 protein. The repertoire has over 40,000 distinct CDR3 sequences, about 11% of them found once; the top ten carry roughly 32%. The sequenced sample was PBMCs, obtained at follow-up. All receptors derive from a male donor with early-stage non-small cell lung cancer. CDR3s include the opening cysteine and the closing phenylalanine or tryptophan. The D gene is left open where the match is weak. Clone size is shown for a subset of rows, as once, few, many or a class of expanded clone.

size	J	D	V	DNA	CDR3
-	TRBJ2-6	TRBD1	TRBV5-1	TGCGCCAGCAGTCAGGGGGCTGGGGCCAACGTCCTGACTTTC	CASSQGAGANVLTF
few	TRBJ2-7	-	TRBV19	TGTGCCAGTGCCTCACGCTTGGCTGAGCAGTACTTC	CASASRLAEQYF
many	TRBJ1-4	TRBD1	TRBV19	TGTGCCAGTAGGACGGGACAGGGGGTTGCAACTAATGAAAAACTGTTTTTT	CASRTGQGVATNEKLFF
few	TRBJ2-1	-	TRBV19	TGTGCCAGTAGTATTCAGGTAGCGGTCTACAATGAGCAGTTCTTC	CASSIQVAVYNEQFF
many	TRBJ2-3	-	TRBV4-3	TGCGCCAGCAGCCAAGATATTGGCGTGGATACGCAGTATTTT	CASSQDIGVDTQYF
many	TRBJ1-4	-	TRBV9	TGTGCCAGCAGCCCCTGGCAGGGAAATGAAAAACTGTTTTTT	CASSPWQGNEKLFF
-	TRBJ2-3	TRBD1	TRBV7-2	TGTGCCAGCAGCTGGATGGGACAGGAGGGGGATACGCAGTATTTT	CASSWMGQEGDTQYF
many	TRBJ1-2	-	TRBV28	TGTGCCAGCAGTTTATCTCAGGACTATGGCTACACCTTC	CASSLSQDYGYTF
once	TRBJ1-2	-	TRBV7-2	TGTGCCAGCAGCCCCCCTCCCAGCTATGGCTACACCTTC	CASSPPPSYGYTF
many	TRBJ2-3	-	TRBV4-3	TGCGCCAGCAGCCAAGACTGGGGGCGAGGGACAGATACGCAGTATTTT	CASSQDWGRGTDTQYF
many	TRBJ1-1	-	TRBV5-1	TGCGCCAGCAGCTTGCTAGGGCCGGGAATAAGCCCTGAAGCTTTCTTT	CASSLLGPGISPEAFF
many	TRBJ1-1	-	TRBV7-3	TGTGCCAGCAGTTATGGAGGAGGAGATGAAGCTTTCTTT	CASSYGGGDEAFF
few	TRBJ2-2	-	TRBV20-1	TGCAGTGCTAGAGCCACAGACACCGGGGAGCTGTTTTTT	CSARATDTGELFF
-	TRBJ2-6	-	TRBV5-4	TGTGCCAGCAGCATAGGAGGGACTGGGGCCAACGTCCTGACTTTC	CASSIGGTGANVLTF
once	TRBJ1-2	TRBD1	TRBV20-1	TGCAGTGCGCCGGGGGACAGCCATTACACCTTC	CSAPGDSHYTF
many	TRBJ2-3	TRBD2	TRBV27	TGTGCCAGCAGTAAAACTAGCGGGGGGGGCCGAGATACGCAGTATTTT	CASSKTSGGGRDTQYF
many	TRBJ2-7	-	TRBV28	TGTGCCAGCAGTTTAAAGTACGAGCAGTACTTC	CASSLKYEQYF
many	TRBJ1-2	-	TRBV10-2	TGCGCCAGCAGTGAAGGGAGGGGATCCTATGGCTACACCTTC	CASSEGRGSYGYTF
few	TRBJ1-1	-	TRBV19	TGTGCCAGTAGTATGCTGGGCACTGAAGCTTTCTTT	CASSMLGTEAFF
-	TRBJ2-5	TRBD1	TRBV6-2/TRBV6-3	TGTGCCAGCAGTTACTCCAAGGGACAGCACCGGGAGACCCAGTACTTC	CASSYSKGQHRETQYF
many	TRBJ1-1	-	TRBV18	TGTGCCAGCTCACCACGGGAGGGTGAAGCTTTCTTT	CASSPREGEAFF
few	TRBJ1-1	-	TRBV28	TGTGCCAGCAGTTTAGACTATAACACTGAAGCTTTCTTT	CASSLDYNTEAFF
-	TRBJ2-3	TRBD1	TRBV6-5	TGTGCCAGCAGGTGGGGGACAGTCGATACGCAGTATTTT	CASRWGTVDTQYF
once	TRBJ2-7	-	TRBV7-2	TGTGCCAGCAGCTTAGGGGGCGGGCCCTACGAGCAGTACTTC	CASSLGGGPYEQYF
-	TRBJ2-6	-	TRBV9	TGTGCCAGCAGCCCTACCCTAGGTTCTGGGGCCAACGTCCTGACTTTC	CASSPTLGSGANVLTF
many	TRBJ2-4	-	TRBV28	TGTGCCAGCAGTTTGGCAGGAAGGACGGCCATTCAGTACTTC	CASSLAGRTAIQYF
-	TRBJ1-1	TRBD1	TRBV19	TGTGCCACATCAATTGGACAGGTGAACACTGAAGCTTTCTTT	CATSIGQVNTEAFF
many	TRBJ1-2	-	TRBV12-3/TRBV12-4	TGTGCCAGCAGTTTATTAGGGCAGGGGTATGGCTACACCTTC	CASSLLGQGYGYTF
many	TRBJ1-1	-	TRBV2	TGTGCCAGCAAGATACAGAACACTGAAGCTTTCTTT	CASKIQNTEAFF
-	TRBJ2-1	-	TRBV7-9	TGTGCCAGCAGCCCGGTAAGCCTCTACAATGAGCAGTTCTTC	CASSPVSLYNEQFF
many	TRBJ2-5	TRBD1	TRBV20-1	TGCAGTGCTACCACCACAGGGACAGGGGTACGGGAGACCCAGTACTTC	CSATTTGTGVRETQYF
many	TRBJ2-3	-	TRBV30	TGTGCCTGGAGTTTCGGGGGGACAAATCGGGCGGATACGCAGTATTTT	CAWSFGGTNRADTQYF
many	TRBJ1-1	-	TRBV15	TGTGCCACCAGCAGAGATCTGGGGCAGACTGAAGCTTTCTTT	CATSRDLGQTEAFF
-	TRBJ1-1	TRBD1	TRBV2	TGTGCCAGCACTGACCAGGGGGGAAGGGCCGAAGCTTTCTTT	CASTDQGGRAEAFF
many	TRBJ2-1	-	TRBV4-3	TGCGCCAGCAGCCAATCTCAAATCCAGGGGGGGGCTGAGCAGTTCTTC	CASSQSQIQGGAEQFF
-	TRBJ1-2	TRBD1	TRBV9	TGTGCCAGCAGCGTAGGACAGGGGTTTAACTATGGCTACACCTTC	CASSVGQGFNYGYTF
few	TRBJ2-7	TRBD2	TRBV7-8	TGTGCCAGCAGCTTAGTGGAGGGAGGGCCCTACGAGCAGTACTTC	CASSLVEGGPYEQYF
many	TRBJ2-5	-	TRBV18	TGTGCCAGCTCACCACGGGAAATCCAAGAGACCCAGTACTTC	CASSPREIQETQYF
-	TRBJ1-5	-	TRBV20-1	TGCAGTGCTAAGTATAGCAATCAGCCCCAGCATTTT	CSAKYSNQPQHF
many	TRBJ2-3	-	TRBV19	TGTGCCAGTAAGACTGGGACTAGCACAGATACGCAGTATTTT	CASKTGTSTDTQYF
few	TRBJ2-3	TRBD2	TRBV24-1	TGTGCCACCAGTGTTAAACCGGGACTAGCGGGAGGATTAACGGCAGATACGCAGTATTTT	CATSVKPGLAGGLTADTQYF
many	TRBJ1-3	-	TRBV18	TGTGCCAGCTTCACCACGGTCCAGTACTCTGGAAACACCATATATTTT	CASFTTVQYSGNTIYF
few	TRBJ2-2	-	TRBV12-3/TRBV12-4	TGTGCCAGCACCCTTGGCACCGGGGAGCTGTTTTTT	CASTLGTGELFF
many	TRBJ2-7	TRBD2	TRBV5-5	TGTGCCAGCAGCGTCGGACTAGCGGCCACCTACGAGCAGTACTTC	CASSVGLAATYEQYF
many	TRBJ1-3	-	TRBV30	TGTGCCTGGAGGCAAAGTGGGGGCTTTGGAAACACCATATATTTT	CAWRQSGGFGNTIYF